This T cell receptor beta chain derives from a study of identical twins. This clonotype was counted a few times. TCRdb redid the calling of the 5' RACE reads with MiXCR, one entry per CDR3 protein. The sample contains roughly 720,000 distinct CDR3 sequences, roughly 18% of which appear only once. Trimming took off 5 bases at V and 1 base at J, with 12 bases between the two ends. CDR1 and CDR2 from the germline V gene are MNHNS and SASEGT. This CDR3 is built from 14 residues. This sample also appeared in a second study, on T cells expressing NK-cell markers.

The TCR was taken from a woman under 30 in good health. The chain combines TRBV6-1 with TRBJ2-7, with no clear D. Sequenced sample: PBMCs. CDR3 region: CASSRPDGSYEQYF. CDR3 bases: TGTGCCAGCAGTAGGCCGGACGGTTCCTACGAGCAGTACTTC.